This T cell receptor (beta chain) was captured by sequencing in a study of OX40 agonist ivuxolimab in advanced cancers. Trimming left V 2 bases short and J 4 bases short, with 11 bases between. This CDR3 is 14 amino acids long. In germline, CDR1 is SEHNR, CDR2 FQNEAQ (reference sequence). Whole-study findings and limits: Part of the nonresponder group also had normalized T-cell clonal expansion that was low. Expanded clones were, on average, more numerous in CD8+ T cells than in CD4+.

Using immunoSEQ multiplex PCR, the repertoire was profiled, and TCRdb retains in-frame clones only, with some absent. This repertoire shows under 25,000 clones, 82% found once; its top ten account for around 3.1%. Notes on this clone: Antigen unknown.

V usage is TRBV7-9 and J usage is TRBJ1-2, with D uncertain. The TCR sequence derives from an adult with an advanced solid tumor such as melanoma, head and neck, liver or kidney cancer. The sequencing used CD4+ or CD8+ T cells sorted from blood, collected in a trial of the OX40 agonist ivuxolimab. The CDR3 DNA reads as TGTGCCAGCAGCTTAACTCCGGCTTCCTATGGCTACACCTTC. It translates to CASSLTPASYGYTF.